This is a list of T cell receptor beta chains from one sample in a study of blood T cell repertoires in COVID-19. Sequencing was performed with immunoSEQ multiplex PCR; in TCRdb, only in-frame clones are kept and a portion is missing. The sample carries about 60,000 clones, approximately 90% recorded once. The sequencing input was peripheral blood. The receptor source for this set is a human donor with active COVID-19. The donor label of this sample is uncertain. The CDR3 runs from the conserved cysteine through the conserved F or W. The order of the fields is J gene, clone size, V gene, D gene, CDR3 protein, CDR3 DNA. D genes are given only for firm matches. Not all rows give a size; the values are once, few, many and, for expanded clones, a class.

j_call: TRBJ1-4
clone_size: -
v_call: TRBV25-1
d_call: -
cdr3_aa: CASSEFPEGANEKLFF
cdr3_nt: TGTGCCAGCAGTGAATTCCCAGAAGGAGCTAATGAAAAACTGTTTTTT

j_call: TRBJ1-4
clone_size: -
v_call: TRBV5-6
d_call: -
cdr3_aa: CASSSNRGEKLFF
cdr3_nt: TGTGCCAGCAGCTCCAATAGGGGGGAAAAACTGTTTTTT

j_call: TRBJ1-1
clone_size: -
v_call: TRBV7-2
d_call: -
cdr3_aa: CASGRQANTEAFF
cdr3_nt: TGTGCCAGCGGAAGACAGGCGAACACTGAAGCTTTCTTT

j_call: TRBJ2-3
clone_size: -
v_call: TRBV15
d_call: TRBD2
cdr3_aa: CATSREGAGGGTDTQYF
cdr3_nt: TGTGCCACCAGCAGAGAAGGAGCGGGGGGCGGCACAGATACGCAGTATTTT

j_call: TRBJ2-7
clone_size: -
v_call: TRBV5-1
d_call: -
cdr3_aa: CASSLVREHGEQYF
cdr3_nt: TGCGCCAGCAGCTTGGTCCGGGAGCATGGCGAGCAGTACTTC

j_call: TRBJ1-1
clone_size: -
v_call: TRBV5-8
d_call: -
cdr3_aa: CASSSGPTEAFF
cdr3_nt: TGTGCCAGCAGCTCAGGGCCCACTGAAGCTTTCTTT

j_call: TRBJ2-3
clone_size: -
v_call: TRBV3-1/TRBV3-2
d_call: -
cdr3_aa: CASSPSARNTQYF
cdr3_nt: TGTGCCAGCAGCCCTTCCGCTAGGAATACGCAGTATTTT

j_call: TRBJ1-2
clone_size: once
v_call: TRBV28
d_call: -
cdr3_aa: CASSARGGDYGYTF
cdr3_nt: TGTGCCAGCAGTGCGAGGGGGGGGGACTATGGCTACACCTTC

j_call: TRBJ2-1
clone_size: -
v_call: TRBV4-3
d_call: TRBD2
cdr3_aa: CASSQDRAGGYNEQFF
cdr3_nt: TGCGCCAGCAGCCAAGATCGGGCGGGGGGTTACAATGAGCAGTTCTTC

j_call: TRBJ1-3
clone_size: -
v_call: TRBV28
d_call: TRBD1
cdr3_aa: CASSPWGMGQGEDTIYF
cdr3_nt: TGTGCCAGCAGTCCCTGGGGGATGGGACAGGGTGAGGACACCATATATTTT

j_call: TRBJ2-2
clone_size: -
v_call: TRBV7-9
d_call: -
cdr3_aa: CASSHRVGELFF
cdr3_nt: TGTGCCAGCAGCCACCGGGTCGGGGAGCTGTTTTTT

j_call: TRBJ2-2
clone_size: -
v_call: TRBV16
d_call: -
cdr3_aa: CASSPSSSAGELFF
cdr3_nt: TGTGCCAGCAGCCCAAGCTCTAGCGCCGGGGAGCTGTTTTTT

j_call: TRBJ2-2
clone_size: -
v_call: TRBV6-1
d_call: TRBD1
cdr3_aa: CASSAGQGVSNTGELFF
cdr3_nt: TGTGCCAGCAGTGCTGGGCAGGGGGTTTCGAACACCGGGGAGCTGTTTTTT

j_call: TRBJ2-1
clone_size: -
v_call: TRBV5-1
d_call: TRBD2
cdr3_aa: CASSLATSDNEQFF
cdr3_nt: TGCGCCAGCAGCTTGGCAACTAGCGACAATGAGCAGTTCTTC

j_call: TRBJ2-2
clone_size: -
v_call: TRBV27
d_call: -
cdr3_aa: CASSSHQQATGELFF
cdr3_nt: TGTGCCAGCAGCTCGCACCAACAGGCGACCGGGGAGCTGTTTTTT

j_call: TRBJ2-1
clone_size: -
v_call: TRBV12-3/TRBV12-4
d_call: -
cdr3_aa: CASSPGVHEQFF
cdr3_nt: TGTGCCAGCAGTCCGGGAGTGCATGAGCAGTTCTTC

j_call: TRBJ1-6
clone_size: -
v_call: TRBV6-5
d_call: -
cdr3_aa: CASRTSLLPLHF
cdr3_nt: TGTGCCAGCAGGACATCCCTATTACCCCTCCACTTT

j_call: TRBJ1-5
clone_size: -
v_call: TRBV7-2
d_call: -
cdr3_aa: CASSLDRSQPQHF
cdr3_nt: TGTGCCAGCAGCTTAGATCGGAGTCAGCCCCAGCATTTT

j_call: TRBJ1-2
clone_size: -
v_call: TRBV10-3
d_call: TRBD1
cdr3_aa: CAISEFTGTGGFYGYTF
cdr3_nt: TGTGCCATCAGTGAATTCACCGGGACAGGGGGATTCTATGGCTACACCTTC

j_call: TRBJ2-1
clone_size: -
v_call: TRBV27
d_call: TRBD2
cdr3_aa: CASSPRLANEQFF
cdr3_nt: TGTGCCAGCAGTCCACGACTAGCAAATGAGCAGTTCTTC

j_call: TRBJ2-3
clone_size: -
v_call: TRBV7-6
d_call: -
cdr3_aa: CASMARGEITDTQYF
cdr3_nt: TGTGCCAGCATGGCCAGGGGCGAAATCACAGATACGCAGTATTTT

j_call: TRBJ2-1
clone_size: -
v_call: TRBV25-1
d_call: TRBD1
cdr3_aa: CASGHRGQSDEQFF
cdr3_nt: TGTGCCAGCGGCCACAGGGGGCAATCAGATGAGCAGTTCTTC

j_call: TRBJ1-1
clone_size: -
v_call: TRBV5-4
d_call: -
cdr3_aa: CASSLTVGDEAFF
cdr3_nt: TGTGCCAGCAGCCTGACAGTAGGGGATGAAGCTTTCTTT

j_call: TRBJ1-4
clone_size: -
v_call: TRBV23-1
d_call: TRBD1
cdr3_aa: CASSPPGTGGAITNEKLFF
cdr3_nt: TGCGCCAGCAGTCCCCCCGGGACAGGGGGCGCCATCACTAATGAAAAACTGTTTTTT

j_call: TRBJ2-3
clone_size: -
v_call: TRBV6-4
d_call: TRBD2
cdr3_aa: CASSSGGATDTQYF
cdr3_nt: TGTGCCAGCAGTAGCGGGGGGGCCACAGATACGCAGTATTTT

j_call: TRBJ1-3
clone_size: few
v_call: TRBV7-6
d_call: -
cdr3_aa: CASSLSPTGTSGNTIYF
cdr3_nt: TGTGCCAGCAGCTTAAGTCCGACAGGAACCTCTGGAAACACCATATATTTT

j_call: TRBJ2-7
clone_size: -
v_call: TRBV29-1
d_call: -
cdr3_aa: CSVEGGGFYEQYF
cdr3_nt: TGCAGCGTTGAAGGTGGGGGGTTCTACGAGCAGTACTTC

j_call: TRBJ1-4
clone_size: -
v_call: TRBV18
d_call: -
cdr3_aa: CASSPGAGDEKLFF
cdr3_nt: TGTGCCAGCTCACCAGGGGCTGGGGATGAAAAACTGTTTTTT

j_call: TRBJ1-2
clone_size: -
v_call: TRBV5-1
d_call: TRBD1
cdr3_aa: CASRGTGGGYTF
cdr3_nt: TGCGCCAGCAGAGGGACAGGGGGCGGCTACACCTTC

j_call: TRBJ1-5
clone_size: -
v_call: TRBV19
d_call: TRBD1
cdr3_aa: CASSIGDRAHQPQHF
cdr3_nt: TGTGCCAGTAGTATCGGGGACAGGGCTCACCAGCCCCAGCATTTT

j_call: TRBJ2-1
clone_size: -
v_call: TRBV19
d_call: -
cdr3_aa: CASRVRDSDNEQFF
cdr3_nt: TGTGCCAGTAGGGTCCGGGACTCAGACAATGAGCAGTTCTTC

j_call: TRBJ2-7
clone_size: few
v_call: TRBV7-2
d_call: TRBD1
cdr3_aa: CASSLAGTGLFEQYF
cdr3_nt: TGTGCCAGCAGCTTAGCAGGGACAGGGCTCTTCGAGCAGTACTTC

j_call: TRBJ2-3
clone_size: -
v_call: TRBV7-2
d_call: TRBD2
cdr3_aa: CASSLAPSGGIDTQYF
cdr3_nt: TGTGCCAGCAGCTTAGCGCCTAGCGGGGGGATAGATACGCAGTATTTT

j_call: TRBJ2-7
clone_size: once
v_call: TRBV9
d_call: TRBD2
cdr3_aa: CASSVGGEGYEQYF
cdr3_nt: TGTGCCAGCAGCGTCGGCGGGGAGGGATACGAGCAGTACTTC

j_call: TRBJ2-1
clone_size: -
v_call: TRBV6-5
d_call: TRBD2
cdr3_aa: CATRGGLYNEQFF
cdr3_nt: TGTGCCACCCGGGGGGGGCTCTACAATGAGCAGTTCTTC

j_call: TRBJ1-5
clone_size: few
v_call: TRBV9
d_call: -
cdr3_aa: CASSVAGGNQPQHF
cdr3_nt: TGTGCCAGCAGCGTAGCCGGAGGAAATCAGCCCCAGCATTTT

j_call: TRBJ1-4
clone_size: -
v_call: TRBV27
d_call: -
cdr3_aa: CASSSRGSVNEKLFF
cdr3_nt: TGTGCCAGCAGTTCCCGGGGGTCGGTTAATGAAAAACTGTTTTTT

j_call: TRBJ2-1
clone_size: -
v_call: TRBV19
d_call: -
cdr3_aa: CASSIRSYYNNEQFF
cdr3_nt: TGTGCCAGTAGTATAAGGAGTTACTACAACAATGAGCAGTTCTTC

j_call: TRBJ1-5
clone_size: -
v_call: TRBV28
d_call: -
cdr3_aa: CASRNREKGLGLGLGISNQPQHF
cdr3_nt: TGTGCCAGCAGGAACAGGGAGAAGGGGTTAGGGTTAGGGTTAGGTATCAGCAATCAGCCCCAGCATTTT

j_call: TRBJ2-1
clone_size: -
v_call: TRBV30
d_call: -
cdr3_aa: CAWSVGGTSYNEQFF
cdr3_nt: TGTGCCTGGAGTGTGGGCGGGACTTCCTACAATGAGCAGTTCTTC

j_call: TRBJ2-1
clone_size: once
v_call: TRBV29-1
d_call: -
cdr3_aa: CSVEGRGGYNEQFF
cdr3_nt: TGCAGCGTTGAGGGCAGGGGAGGGTACAATGAGCAGTTCTTC

j_call: TRBJ2-7
clone_size: -
v_call: TRBV6-6
d_call: -
cdr3_aa: CASSYSGGQYF
cdr3_nt: TGTGCCAGCAGTTACTCGGGGGGGCAGTACTTC

j_call: TRBJ2-7
clone_size: -
v_call: TRBV18
d_call: TRBD2
cdr3_aa: CASSPGLAGVAYEQYF
cdr3_nt: TGTGCCAGCTCACCCGGACTAGCGGGAGTGGCCTACGAGCAGTACTTC

j_call: TRBJ2-7
clone_size: -
v_call: TRBV18
d_call: TRBD1
cdr3_aa: CASSPRDRGEQYF
cdr3_nt: TGTGCCAGCTCACCTCGGGACAGGGGAGAGCAGTACTTC

j_call: TRBJ1-6
clone_size: once
v_call: TRBV19
d_call: TRBD1
cdr3_aa: CASSPGQGHSPLHF
cdr3_nt: TGTGCCAGTAGTCCGGGACAGGGCCATTCACCCCTCCACTTT

j_call: TRBJ2-7
clone_size: once
v_call: TRBV18
d_call: TRBD1
cdr3_aa: CASSPFPGQGGYEQYF
cdr3_nt: TGTGCCAGCTCACCATTTCCGGGACAGGGAGGCTACGAGCAGTACTTC

j_call: TRBJ2-1
clone_size: -
v_call: TRBV27
d_call: -
cdr3_aa: CASSTLEPSYNEQFF
cdr3_nt: TGTGCCAGCAGTACCCTGGAGCCGTCCTACAATGAGCAGTTCTTC

j_call: TRBJ1-2
clone_size: -
v_call: TRBV11-2
d_call: -
cdr3_aa: CASSLIGVGYTF
cdr3_nt: TGTGCCAGCAGCTTAATAGGGGTCGGCTACACCTTC

j_call: TRBJ2-3
clone_size: -
v_call: TRBV7-3
d_call: TRBD2
cdr3_aa: CASSLNRGGLSTDTQYF
cdr3_nt: TGTGCCAGCAGCCTAAACCGCGGGGGGCTAAGCACAGATACGCAGTATTTT

j_call: TRBJ1-1
clone_size: -
v_call: TRBV12-3/TRBV12-4
d_call: TRBD1
cdr3_aa: CASRNVDRAEAFF
cdr3_nt: TGTGCCAGCAGGAACGTCGACAGGGCTGAAGCTTTCTTT

j_call: TRBJ2-7
clone_size: -
v_call: TRBV20-1
d_call: TRBD2
cdr3_aa: CSASRSGRGYEQYF
cdr3_nt: TGCAGTGCTAGTAGGAGCGGGAGAGGATACGAGCAGTACTTC

j_call: TRBJ2-7
clone_size: -
v_call: TRBV6-5
d_call: TRBD2
cdr3_aa: CASRGLAASYEQYF
cdr3_nt: TGTGCCAGCAGAGGACTAGCGGCCTCCTACGAGCAGTACTTC

j_call: TRBJ2-7
clone_size: once
v_call: TRBV18
d_call: -
cdr3_aa: CASSPTRVDYEQYF
cdr3_nt: TGTGCCAGCTCACCAACCAGGGTCGACTACGAGCAGTACTTC

j_call: TRBJ2-3
clone_size: once
v_call: TRBV9
d_call: -
cdr3_aa: CASSVASTDTQYF
cdr3_nt: TGTGCCAGCAGCGTAGCTAGCACAGATACGCAGTATTTT

j_call: TRBJ1-1
clone_size: -
v_call: TRBV5-4
d_call: -
cdr3_aa: CASSNKQVMNTEAFF
cdr3_nt: TGTGCCAGCAGTAACAAACAGGTGATGAACACTGAAGCTTTCTTT

j_call: TRBJ1-2
clone_size: -
v_call: TRBV6-5
d_call: TRBD1
cdr3_aa: CASRPGGQAYGYTF
cdr3_nt: TGTGCCAGCAGACCAGGGGGACAAGCATATGGCTACACCTTC

j_call: TRBJ2-3
clone_size: -
v_call: TRBV3-1/TRBV3-2
d_call: -
cdr3_aa: CASSHNLRATQYF
cdr3_nt: TGTGCCAGCAGCCACAATCTGCGCGCTACGCAGTATTTT